The 8 T cell receptor beta chains below come from one sample, sequenced in a study of spatial heterogeneity in lung cancer. Time point of the sample: sample taken at primary tumor resection. Sequencing of whole RNA from tumor, nontumor lung or frozen PBMC involved no sorting. TCRdb re-derived calls from the 5' RACE reads in MiXCR, one entry per CDR3 protein. The profile shows approximately 44,000 distinct CDR3 sequences, roughly 15% of them singletons. Sequenced material: PBMCs, taken at surgery. These receptors all stem from a male donor with early-stage non-small cell lung cancer.

This clonotype has more than one count but fewer than ten. This chain connects TRBV7-2 to TRBJ1-3, with unresolved D. The CDR3 sequence is 16 residues long. The ends were cut back, 1 base at V and 0 bases at J, with 10 bases in the middle. Germline V gene lookup returns CDR1 SGHTA and CDR2 FQGNSA. CDR3 sequence: CASSLVDTASGNTIYF. The CDR3 region has the DNA TGTGCCAGCAGCTTAGTCGACACCGCCTCTGGAAACACCATATATTTT.

This clonotype was counted ten times or more. This chain links TRBV2 with TRBJ2-7, with D perhaps TRBD1 or TRBD2 (5 bases each). Germline lookup yields CDR1 SNHLY and CDR2 FYNNEI. The CDR3 totals 13 residues. Trimming left V 6 bases short and J 4 bases short, with 13 bases between. CDR3 sequence: CASSRGGPYEQYF. CDR3 DNA sequence: TGTGCCAGCAGCCGGGGCGGGCCTTACGAGCAGTACTTC.

This chain connects TRBV27 to TRBJ1-5, with D uncertain. The CDR3 totals 14 residues. Trimming shortened V by 5 bases and J by 1 base, and 9 bases separated the two germline ends. CDR1 is MNHEY and CDR2 is SMNVEV in the germline V gene (reference sequence). The CDR3 nucleotides read TGTGCCAGCAGTCCCGTCGGAAGCAATCAGCCCCAGCATTTT. Its translation: CASSPVGSNQPQHF.

This chain joins TRBV5-1 and TRBJ1-6; D perhaps matches TRBD1 (6 bases). The CDR3 length is 15 residues. With 0 bases removed from V and 7 bases from J, the gap between germline ends came to 11 bases. From germline, CDR1 is SGHRS and CDR2 YFSETQ. CDR3 sequence: CASSLDGGGNSPLHF. CDR3 coding DNA: TGCGCCAGCAGCTTGGACGGGGGCGGGAATTCACCCCTCCACTTT.

This clonotype was seen at least ten times. This chain uses TRBV5-1 with TRBJ2-7, with no clear D. Germline V gives CDR1 SGHRS, CDR2 YFSETQ. CDR3 length: 13 residues. V lost 4 bases, J lost 7 bases, and 15 bases lay in between. For the CDR3, the DNA is TGCGCCAGCAGCCTCGTAGGGATCCGGGAGCAGTACTTC. It is translated as CASSLVGIREQYF. The full variable domain, with the rest looked up from reference TRBV5-1 and TRBJ2-7, is KAGVTQTPRYLIKTRGQQVTLSCSPISGHRSVSWYQQTPGQGLQFLFEYFSETQRNKGNFPGRFSGRQFSNSRSEMNVSTLELGDSALYLCASSLVGIREQYFGPGTRLTVT.

This clonotype was seen ten or more times. The chain links TRBV10-3 to TRBJ1-2; D is unresolved. Per germline, CDR1 ENHRY and CDR2 SYGVKD. V lost 3 bases and J lost 0, with 11 bases in between. This CDR3 comprises 15 residues. Written as DNA, the CDR3 is TGTGCCATCAGTGATCAGTTAGCAACTAACTATGGCTACACCTTC. Protein product: CAISDQLATNYGYTF.

A remark on this clonotype: Relative to the germline gene, one junction end is altered; a read error may explain this. The chain recombines TRBV11-2 with TRBJ1-1, with D unclear. The CDR3 covers 13 residues. Germline V gene lookup returns CDR1 SGHAT and CDR2 FQNNGV. The CDR3 reads CASSLERNAEAFF. The DNA for the CDR3 is TGTGCCAGCAGCTTAGAGAGGAACGCTGAAGCTTTCTTT.

This clonotype was detected a few times. This chain connects TRBV6-6 to TRBJ2-3; 7 bases are a match to TRBD1. This CDR3 comprises 14 residues. V lost 6 bases to trimming and J lost 1 base; unmatched junction nucleotides: 4. CDR1 and CDR2 (germline): MNHNY, SVGAGI (reference sequence). The CDR3, as DNA: TGTGCCAGCAGCACAGGGGCCGGCACAGATACGCAGTATTTT. This codes for CASSTGAGTDTQYF.